This is a list of T cell receptor beta chains from one sample in a study of T-cell reconstitution after alpha-beta-depleted transplantation in children. From the PCR reads, TCRdb called clonotypes with MiXCR, one entry per CDR3 protein. In the table there are fewer than 750,000 distinct CDR3 sequences, 25% to 30% of which are singletons. Sequenced material: PBMCs, taken before TCRalphabeta/CD19-depleted stem cell transplant. The receptors here all came from a boy under two years old with Wiskott-Aldrich syndrome, due to receive a stem cell transplant. CDR3s include the opening cysteine and the closing phenylalanine or tryptophan. Fields, in order: V gene, D gene, CDR3 protein. The D gene is left open where the match is weak.

>TRBV5-1|NA
CASSAQAGNYGYTF
>TRBV5-1|TRBD2
CASSRGLAGGDPSNEQFF
>TRBV20-1|TRBD2
CSARNSGSSDEQFF
>TRBV18|TRBD1
CASSPGQGAYNEQFF
>TRBV6-5|NA
CASGRSGETQYF
>TRBV5-6|NA
CASSLPTVQETQYF
>TRBV20-1|TRBD2
CSTRRGARDTQYF
>TRBV6-1|TRBD1
CASSVGDRGTEAFF
>TRBV19|TRBD2
CASSGTSGRINEQFF
>TRBV27|TRBD1
CASSSTGTGNREQYF
>TRBV27|TRBD2
CASQRYGLAEAYEQYF
>TRBV20-1|NA
CSVRFFGGTYEQYF
>TRBV20-1|NA
CSASPPSPTTDTQYF
>TRBV3-1|NA
CASSQEMGWETQYF
>TRBV6-1|TRBD2
CASSERLAGDMSYNEQFF
>TRBV5-1|TRBD1
CASSWGTGQKGEAFF
>TRBV12-3/TRBV12-4|TRBD2
CASSLRAGGPEEETQYF
>TRBV29-1|TRBD1
CSVARTGNYGYTF
>TRBV20-1|TRBD1
CSVPTGGNQPQHF
>TRBV12-5|TRBD2
CASGLVRLAGSEQYF
>TRBV2|NA
CASSEFSSAFDTF
>TRBV4-1|TRBD1
CASSHKTGMGAGELFF
>TRBV10-3|NA
CAIRPGGNEAFF
>TRBV28|NA
CASSSPVVPQHEQFF
>TRBV27|TRBD1
CASRPVQGINSPLHF
>TRBV5-1|TRBD2
CASSLFSTPSGSLLGELFF
>TRBV24-1|TRBD1
CATSPGGPYEQYF
>TRBV7-8|NA
CASSLVSSVYEQYF
>TRBV2|TRBD2
CASSYYLAAGGGFF
>TRBV5-6|TRBD1
CASVRPGGGETQYF
>TRBV5-1|TRBD2
CASSSGLAGVTSEQYF
>TRBV7-9|NA
CATSQGSARAPTDTQYF
>TRBV6-5|NA
CASSYSILAETQYF
>TRBV18|TRBD1
CASSLRTGQKVEQYF
>TRBV11-2|NA
CASSFGPGQPDSGANVLTF
>TRBV20-1|NA
CSAPSGWKAFF
>TRBV7-9|TRBD2
CASSLGLAGLPEQFF
>TRBV6-1|TRBD1
CASSRTGMNTGELFF
>TRBV5-1|NA
CASSLAGTGYDPQHF
>TRBV29-1|NA
CSVEGRARTEAFF
>TRBV29-1|NA
CSVGISMNTEAFF
>TRBV5-1|NA
CASSFAGLPSGGEKLFF
>TRBV10-3|NA
CAISEKALPGGANVLTF
>TRBV28|NA
CASTQADFFYEQYF
>TRBV5-4|NA
CASSPGLNTQYF
>TRBV6-5|NA
CASSYGGGGSPLHF
>TRBV9|TRBD2
CASSAGLAGVGSYNEQFF
>TRBV11-2|TRBD2
CASSSGGSGRSVPYNEQFF
>TRBV6-1|TRBD2
CASGSSGQKTQYF
>TRBV10-3|TRBD2
CAISEAGGKETQYF
>TRBV12-3/TRBV12-4|NA
CASTRDGYGYTF
>TRBV20-1|NA
CSARYVAPNTGELFF